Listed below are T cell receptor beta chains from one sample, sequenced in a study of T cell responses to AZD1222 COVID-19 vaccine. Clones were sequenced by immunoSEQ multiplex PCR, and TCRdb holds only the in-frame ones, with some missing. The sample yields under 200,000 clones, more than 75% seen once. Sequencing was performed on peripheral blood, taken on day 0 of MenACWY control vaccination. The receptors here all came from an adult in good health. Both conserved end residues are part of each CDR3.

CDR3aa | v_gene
CASSPSGRAGWSYNEQFF | TRBV7-8
CASSFPAGGAHEQYF | TRBV28
CASNAGQNYEQYF | TRBV6-5
CASSSGAGAGELFF | TRBV6-4
CASSEPRGTTITYEQYF | TRBV6-1
CASSPQTRISTDTQYF | TRBV18
CASSYDRGQQPQHF | TRBV6-5
CASRGPYEQYF | TRBV27
CASSQGRGQRAFF | TRBV14
CAWSERTGGTYEQYF | TRBV30
CASSRSENEKLFF | TRBV18
CASSWGQFNTEAFF | TRBV7-2
CAWTPGLRTDTQYF | TRBV30
CASSLDLRGLVYGYTF | TRBV11-2
CSVELRGGVNEQFF | TRBV29-1
CASSLRGLREKLFF | TRBV28
CASSLARRALLAEDNEQFF | TRBV5-1
CACLPGGLRETQYF | TRBV30
CASSVGSPQETQYF | TRBV9
CASSMAGGNQPQHF | TRBV19
CASSIDRSRTQYF | TRBV19
CAISPASREQYF | TRBV10-3
CASLGRARYGYTF | TRBV28
CASSDLQQYEQYF | TRBV10-1
CAGTGQGNGYTF | TRBV6-5
CASSEARYGYTF | TRBV6-1
CAISEWQGGETQYF | TRBV10-3
CAISAVSPTEQYF | TRBV10-3
CASSLYSGGNSPLHF | TRBV5-1
CASSQVLETGANVLTF | TRBV4-2
CASSRSGTLGELFF | TRBV25-1